This TCR beta chain was sequenced during a study of blood T cell repertoires in COVID-19. This clone has a handful of counts. TCRdb keeps only in-frame clones here, not all; method: immunoSEQ multiplex PCR. Of 50,000 to 75,000 clones in the sample, under 85% were seen once. Looked up from germline, CDR1 is DFQATT and CDR2 is SNEGSKA (reference sequence). V dropped 4 bases and J dropped 9 bases, with 12 bases sitting between them. The CDR3 length is 11 residues. This TCR derives from a woman older than 75 with active or convalescent COVID-19. V usage is TRBV20-1 and J usage is TRBJ1-2; D perhaps matches TRBD1 (6 bases). The sequencing input was peripheral blood. In DNA form, the CDR3 reads TGCAGTGCTACAGGGGCCTTGAGCTACACCTTC. It yields the protein CSATGALSYTF.